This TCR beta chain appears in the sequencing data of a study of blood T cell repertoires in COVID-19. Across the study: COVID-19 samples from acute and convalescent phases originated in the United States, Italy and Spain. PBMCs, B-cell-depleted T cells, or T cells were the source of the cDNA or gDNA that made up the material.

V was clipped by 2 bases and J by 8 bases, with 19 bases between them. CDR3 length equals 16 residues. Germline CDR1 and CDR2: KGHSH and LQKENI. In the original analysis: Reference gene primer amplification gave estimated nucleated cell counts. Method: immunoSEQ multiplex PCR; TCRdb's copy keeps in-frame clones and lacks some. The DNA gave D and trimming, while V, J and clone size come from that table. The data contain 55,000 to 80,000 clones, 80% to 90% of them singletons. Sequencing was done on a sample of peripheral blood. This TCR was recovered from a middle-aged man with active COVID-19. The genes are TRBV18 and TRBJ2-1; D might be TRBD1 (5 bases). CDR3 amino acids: CASSPLDQALRDEQFF. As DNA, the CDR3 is TGTGCCAGCTCACCATTAGACCAGGCCCTCAGGGATGAGCAGTTCTTC.